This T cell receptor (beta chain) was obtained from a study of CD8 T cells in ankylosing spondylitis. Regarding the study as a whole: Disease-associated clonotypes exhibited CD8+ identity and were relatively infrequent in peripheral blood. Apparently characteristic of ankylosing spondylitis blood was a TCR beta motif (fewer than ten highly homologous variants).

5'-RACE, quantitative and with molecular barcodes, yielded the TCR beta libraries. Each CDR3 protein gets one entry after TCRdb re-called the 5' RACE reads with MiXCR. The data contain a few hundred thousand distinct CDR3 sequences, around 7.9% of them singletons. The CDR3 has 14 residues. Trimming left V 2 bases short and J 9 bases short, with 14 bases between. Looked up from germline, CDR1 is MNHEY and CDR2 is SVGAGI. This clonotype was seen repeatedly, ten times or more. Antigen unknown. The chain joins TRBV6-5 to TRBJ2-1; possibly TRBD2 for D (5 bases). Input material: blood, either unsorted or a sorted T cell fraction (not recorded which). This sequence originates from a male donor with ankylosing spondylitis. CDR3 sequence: CASSYLGATGEQFF. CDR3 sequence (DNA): TGTGCCAGCAGTTACCTGGGAGCAACGGGTGAGCAGTTCTTC.